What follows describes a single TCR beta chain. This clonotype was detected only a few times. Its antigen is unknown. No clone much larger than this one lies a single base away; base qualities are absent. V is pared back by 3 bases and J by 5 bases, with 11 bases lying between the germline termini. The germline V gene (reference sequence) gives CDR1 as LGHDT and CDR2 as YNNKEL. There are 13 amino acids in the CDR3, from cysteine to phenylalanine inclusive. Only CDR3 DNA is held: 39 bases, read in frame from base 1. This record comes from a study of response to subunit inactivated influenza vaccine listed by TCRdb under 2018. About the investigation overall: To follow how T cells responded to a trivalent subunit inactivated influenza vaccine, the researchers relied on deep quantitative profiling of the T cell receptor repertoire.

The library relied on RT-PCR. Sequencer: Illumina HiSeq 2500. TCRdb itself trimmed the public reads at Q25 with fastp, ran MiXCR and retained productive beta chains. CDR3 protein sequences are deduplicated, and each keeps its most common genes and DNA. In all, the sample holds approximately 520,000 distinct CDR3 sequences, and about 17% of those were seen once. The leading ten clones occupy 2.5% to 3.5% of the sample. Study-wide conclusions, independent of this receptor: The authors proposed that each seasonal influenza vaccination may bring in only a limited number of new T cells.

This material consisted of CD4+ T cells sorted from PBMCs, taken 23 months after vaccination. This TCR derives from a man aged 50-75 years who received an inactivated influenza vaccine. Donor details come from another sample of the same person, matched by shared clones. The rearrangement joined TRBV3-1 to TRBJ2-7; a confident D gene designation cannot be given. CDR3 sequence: CASSQNIYHEQYF. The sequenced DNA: TGTGCCAGCAGCCAGAATATTTACCACGAGCAGTACTTC.